This T cell receptor beta chain is from a study of cytomegalovirus exposure and HLA in healthy donors (dated by TCRdb to the late 2010s). Some background on the complete study: An earlier analysis of around 600 of the donors reported approximately 290 Gb of sequence data and roughly 100 million unique TCR beta sequences from 190 million or so T cells. Approximately 300 gigabases of sequencing data and 70 million to 100 million unique TCR sequences made up an early release that covered approximately 700 HLA-typed donors. Among the roughly 430 genotyped donors, 81% belonged to the genetic ancestry cluster associated with self-reported Caucasian donors. The study was designed to test whether signatures of past pathogen exposure could be identified by cataloging public T cell receptors. Using immunosequencing, the study profiled T cell repertoires from 500 to 800 subjects and related those repertoires to cytomegalovirus serostatus. Along with the approximately 600-subject first cohort, a separate validation cohort of 120 different subjects was used. The study combined high-throughput TCR immunosequencing, statistical association of individual TCRs with disease status, and machine learning to predict cytomegalovirus infection status. To study patterns of TCR occurrence, a later analysis re-analyzed previously published TCR beta repertoires from just over 650 donors and added high-resolution HLA genotyping. The later analysis used no new phenotypic data to find candidate immune exposures, relying instead on TCR beta sequences and their occurrence across donors. To decide whether each TCR beta V gene segment behaved as functional or pseudogenic, an earlier analysis of some 540 of the donors relied on high-throughput TCR beta sequencing. Alongside the repertoire data, information on donor age, sex, ethnicity and CMV serostatus was compiled. Genome-wide SNP genotypes for about 55% of the roughly 670 donors were used in a later genetic analysis, which treated that subset as a discovery cohort. All discovery cohort repertoires had been generated on a single sequencing platform. Both class I and class II loci were covered by HLA typing, at four-digit resolution. The number of donors typed differed by locus, with roughly 620-640 for A, B, C, DRB1 and DQB1, roughly 550 for DQA1, 600 to 610 for DPA1, and around 450 for DPB1. Because of strong linkage in the cohort, roughly five DR-DQ haplotypes were treated as single units for association and clustering. Among about 390 genotyped donors of the cohort, an average of about 240,000 unique TCR beta nucleotide sequences were sequenced per donor, around 20% of them non-productive. The paper as a whole reports these results and caveats: In a later analysis, TCR association rates were found to vary across HLA loci, with the most associated TCRs seen for DRB1 alleles and the fewest for HLA-C alleles. Because counts were too low, 15 or so rarely observed V segments, including chromosome 9 orphons, were excluded from the earlier analysis of 587 of the donors. In this cohort, only TCR beta chains were sequenced, and detectable features were limited by the absence of alpha or paired-chain data. Most CMV-associated TCR beta chains appeared to be HLA-restricted in a later analysis, and the HLA associations seemed to be driven largely by CMV exposure. A later analysis found that HLA-associated TCR beta chains were more clonally expanded and had lower generation probabilities than equally common non-associated chains. Linkage disequilibrium might explain the correlated functional status among segregating V segments, but an unknown experimental factor could not be excluded. In an earlier analysis of 500 to 650 of the donors, most TCR beta V segments appeared in productive rearrangements about 90% or about 30% of the time, broadly matching IMGT annotations. Most TCR sequences were seen in very few donors, while some public TCRs were found in many individuals. The presence/absence analyses assumed that sequencing depth was roughly uniform across donors, and that assumption may not be true. The authors suggested that the approach could potentially be extended to other disease states and immunological phenotypes. In the study, approximately 160 TCR beta chains were listed as associated with cytomegalovirus. Because HLA typing was unavailable for some donors at each locus, only the typed subset was used in association tests. In vitro tests confirmed that three of the cytomegalovirus-associated TCR beta chains recognize cytomegalovirus antigens. A group of highly shared sequence variants was considered likely to be a technical artifact of the sequencing pipeline. In a later analysis, around 17,000 TCR beta sequences were associated with specific HLA alleles at a false discovery rate of 0.05. Some IMGT-functional V segments, including TRBV6-2 and TRBV6-3, could not be told apart with the 87-base-pair reads, so those segments were excluded. Compared with the approximately 710-donor mean, donors in an Asian-associated ancestry cluster had fewer N-insertions in productive TCRs, according to a later genetic analysis. V-gene and J-gene trimming of TCR beta chains was associated with a missense DCLRE1C variant in a later genetic analysis, and the association was replicated in an independent cohort. A later analysis reported that several top co-occurrence clusters appeared linked to parvovirus B19, influenza, CMV and Epstein-Barr virus. Immune exposure information for the cohort was limited to CMV serostatus. Strong co-occurrence of HLA alleles, especially DR and DQ, made assigning TCR associations to individual alleles difficult. The classifier was reported to diagnose cytomegalovirus status with high specificity and sensitivity in both the original and validation cohorts. A further reported finding was that TCR beta sequences accurately predicted the HLA-A and HLA-B alleles for most subjects in the first cohort.

The cohort comprised hundreds of healthy bone marrow donors. All cohort members were sampled while nominally healthy, although unrecorded immune exposures were likely present. The donor tested CMV seronegative, placing the donor among the 300 to 450 seronegative members of the cohort. Each donor provided a peripheral blood sample, and peripheral blood mononuclear cells were used for TCR beta sequencing. The Qiagen DNeasy Blood Extraction Kit was used to extract genomic DNA from the blood cell samples. About this clone itself: Its antigen is not yet known. Base qualities are not at hand, and no much larger clone is one base apart.

Trimming takes 4 bases off V and 3 bases off J; junction bases not matched to a gene: 8. Based on the germline V gene, the CDR1 and CDR2 sequences are SGHRS and YFSETQ. Including the terminal cysteine and phenylalanine, the CDR3 comprises 15 residues. This entry keeps only the CDR3 DNA: 45 bases, framed from base 1. The library was obtained by the immunoSEQ multiplex PCR assay. For the multiplex PCR, a mixture combining 60 forward primers for TCR Vbeta segments and 13 reverse primers for TCR Jbeta segments was used. The CDR3 region of rearranged TCR beta genes was amplified from genomic DNA with a multiplex PCR assay. Amplified TCR beta libraries were sequenced as 87-base-pair reads on the Illumina HiSeq System. As for how the authors treated the data: A later analysis counted about 76 million unique TCR beta chains across the 550 to 700 repertoires, and some 11 million of these chains were shared by at least two donors. To remove PCR and sequencing errors, raw reads were error-corrected and collapsed into unique sequences using a nearest-neighbor algorithm that merged closely related sequences. To assign V, D and J gene segments, CDR3 sequences were aligned to IMGT reference sequences. For a sequence to be retained, at least a six-nucleotide match to both a V gene segment and a J gene segment was required. A rearrangement counted as productive if the CDR3 had no stop codons and remained in frame with V and J, and every other rearrangement counted as non-productive. Following IMGT convention, CDR3 was defined as the stretch from the second conserved V-encoded cysteine to the conserved J-encoded phenylalanine. Sequences without an unambiguous match to a single V gene segment were excluded from the earlier analysis of about 600 of the donors. An earlier analysis of several hundred of the donors called V segments functional above 56.7% productive rearrangements and segregating when the between-donor standard deviation exceeded 5%. A statistical classification framework was built to diagnose cytomegalovirus status from the catalog of TCR beta chain sequences. V and J gene assignment, in a later analysis, came from comparing TCR nucleotide sequences with IMGT/GENE-DB human TR gene sequences. The TCRdist pipeline was used in a later analysis to assign CDR3 sequences and most-parsimonious VDJ recombination scenarios. A later analysis defined each TCR beta chain by its CDR3 amino acid sequence plus V-gene family, and excluded reads lacking a unique V-gene family. As a way to deal with suspected cross-contamination and a sequencing artifact, a later analysis dropped hundreds of nucleotide sequences that were highly shared and had low generation probability. In a later analysis, a clonal expansion index was calculated for each public chain from normalized within-repertoire ranks of inferred template counts. A later analysis computed generation probabilities with a VDJ recombination model fitted to out-of-frame rearrangements, and checked the results against IGoR. Hypergeometric tests were used in a later analysis to score TCR-TCR, TCR-HLA and TCR-CMV co-occurrence, with a repertoire-size bias correction applied to the TCR pairs. False discovery rates were estimated in a later analysis by permuting HLA or CMV assignments 20 times. In a later analysis, co-occurring TCRs were grouped with DBSCAN, and TCRdist sequence similarity was added when clustering was performed within HLA-allele-positive subsets. Co-occurrence clustering excluded repertoires with fewer than 30,000 or more than 120,000 public chains, plus five with anomalous nucleotide sharing. TCRdb took this table from immuneACCESS and kept in-frame rearrangements with V and J called. Such tables lack part of the clones; where checked against another copy, unresolved V genes explain under half of the gap, and the rest is unexplained. The DNA was the basis for D and trimming; V, J and clone size are from that table. The sample table lists about 140,000 clones, more than 8% of them with a count of one. The top ten constitute less than 2% of the sample.

The sample consisted of PBMCs. The receptor was derived from a man aged 50-60 years in good health and CMV-seronegative. The rearranged segments are TRBV5-1 and TRBJ2-3, with 7 junctional bases fitting TRBD2. The CDR3 region has the sequence CASSPLTGGTDTQYF. The sequenced DNA is TGCGCCAGCAGCCCCCTGACGGGAGGAACAGATACGCAGTATTTT.